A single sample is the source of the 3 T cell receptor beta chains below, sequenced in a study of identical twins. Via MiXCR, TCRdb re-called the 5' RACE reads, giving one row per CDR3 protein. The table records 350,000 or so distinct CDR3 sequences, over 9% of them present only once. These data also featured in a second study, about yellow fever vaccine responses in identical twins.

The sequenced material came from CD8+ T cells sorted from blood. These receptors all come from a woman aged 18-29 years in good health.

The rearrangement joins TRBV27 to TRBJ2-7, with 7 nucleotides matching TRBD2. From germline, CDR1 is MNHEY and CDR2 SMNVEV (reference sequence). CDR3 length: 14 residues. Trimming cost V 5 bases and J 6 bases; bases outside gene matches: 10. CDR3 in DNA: TGTGCCAGCAGTCCGGGACTATCCTCGTTCGAGCAGTACTTC. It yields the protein CASSPGLSSFEQYF.

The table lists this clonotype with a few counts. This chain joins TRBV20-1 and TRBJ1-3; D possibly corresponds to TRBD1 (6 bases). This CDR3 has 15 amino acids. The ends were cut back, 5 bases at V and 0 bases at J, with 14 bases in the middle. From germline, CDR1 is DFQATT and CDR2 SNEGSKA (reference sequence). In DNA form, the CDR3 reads TGCAGTGCTGGCCACAGGGAAAACTCTGGAAACACCATATATTTT. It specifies CSAGHRENSGNTIYF.

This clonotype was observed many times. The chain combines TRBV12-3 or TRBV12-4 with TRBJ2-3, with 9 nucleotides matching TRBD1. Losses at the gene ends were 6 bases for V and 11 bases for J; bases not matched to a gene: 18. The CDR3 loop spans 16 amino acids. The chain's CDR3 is CASSLSNGDLTGGQYF. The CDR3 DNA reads TGTGCCAGCAGCCTTTCCAATGGGGACCTGACAGGGGGGCAGTATTTT.